Below are 22 T cell receptor beta chains sequenced from a single sample in a study of cytomegalovirus exposure and HLA in healthy donors. It was with 60 Vbeta and 13 Jbeta primers that the PCR ran. Libraries were prepared by immunoSEQ multiplex PCR; TCRdb keeps only in-frame clonotypes and omits some of them. The sample carries around 80,000 clones, around 78% recorded once. Material for sequencing was PBMCs. These receptors were collected from a man between 18 and 35 years old in good health and CMV-seropositive.

This chain uses TRBV4-1 with TRBJ1-5; TRBD1 agrees at 9 bases. This CDR3 has 16 amino acids. J was trimmed by 1 base and V by 4 bases; bases with no gene match: 5. From germline, CDR1 is MGHRA and CDR2 YSYEKL. The CDR3 loop is CASSRTGTGSNQPQHF. Here the CDR3 DNA reads TGCGCCAGCAGCCGGACCGGGACAGGGAGCAATCAGCCCCAGCATTTT.

This clone was picked up a small number of times. The chain combines TRBV28 with TRBJ2-7, with 7 nucleotides matching TRBD1. Germline V gene sequence: CDR1 MDHEN, CDR2 SYDVKM. This CDR3 contains 14 residues. The V segment lost 2 bases and the J segment 2 bases; nucleotides outside the gene matches: 3. The CDR3 region has the DNA TGTGCCAGCAGTTTACCGACAGGGACCTACGAGCAGTACTTC. As protein: CASSLPTGTYEQYF.

V usage is TRBV7-2 and J usage is TRBJ1-1, with no clear D. CDR1 is SGHTA, CDR2 FQGNSA, per germline. This CDR3 has 15 residues. The V gene lost 2 bases and the J gene lost 2 bases, with 12 bases spanning the gap. The CDR3 nucleotides are TGTGCCAGCAGCTTATATCGCAGTTCAAACACTGAAGCTTTCTTT. It encodes CASSLYRSSNTEAFF. The full variable domain, with the rest looked up from reference TRBV7-2 and TRBJ1-1, is GAGVSQSPSNKVTEKGKDVELRCDPISGHTALYWYRQSLGQGLEFLIYFQGNSAPDKSGLPSDRFSAERTGGSVSTLTIQRTQQEDSAVYLCASSLYRSSNTEAFFGQGTRLTVV.

This clone was detected once. The V gene is TRBV6-6, the J gene TRBJ2-7; D call uncertain. The germline V and J ends were trimmed by 2 bases and 9 bases, with 14 bases remaining between them. This CDR3 comprises 13 residues. From germline, CDR1 is MNHNY and CDR2 SVGAGI (reference sequence). CDR3 DNA sequence: TGTGCCAGCAGTTACCCTAGGAGACCCCCGCAGTACTTC. It specifies CASSYPRRPPQYF.

The chain carries TRBV28 and TRBJ1-5, with no clear D. V was cut by 5 bases and J by 6 bases, with 11 bases left in between. This CDR3 contains 13 residues. Germline loops: CDR1 MDHEN, CDR2 SYDVKM. This CDR3 reads CASSLSGSQPQHF. CDR3 in DNA: TGTGCCAGCAGTCTTAGTGGGAGTCAGCCCCAGCATTTT. The entire variable domain, with the rest obtained from reference TRBV28 and TRBJ1-5, is as follows: DVKVTQSSRYLVKRTGEKVFLECVQDMDHENMFWYRQDPGLGLRLIYFSYDVKMKEKGDIPEGYSVSREKKERFSLILESASTNQTSMYLCASSLSGSQPQHFGDGTRLSIL.

The chain carries TRBV5-1 and TRBJ1-4; possible D gene TRBD1, 5 bases. CDR1 is SGHRS and CDR2 is YFSETQ in the germline V gene. This CDR3 has 14 amino acids. V shed 2 bases and J shed 7 bases, with 12 bases lying between them. CDR3 amino acids: CASSLSRAGEKLFF. Here the CDR3 DNA reads TGCGCCAGCAGCTTAAGCAGGGCCGGTGAAAAACTGTTTTTT.

This chain connects TRBV5-1 to TRBJ2-7; 8 bases are a match to TRBD1. The CDR3 length is 13 residues. In germline, CDR1 is SGHRS, CDR2 YFSETQ. The V and J ends lost 3 bases and 5 bases, in that order; junction bases with no gene match: 4. CDR3: CASSSGQGDEQYF. For the CDR3, the DNA is TGCGCCAGCAGCTCTGGACAGGGCGACGAGCAGTACTTC.

The chain combines TRBV9 with TRBJ2-1; 10 bases line up with TRBD2. The CDR3 runs 15 residues. The germline V gene encodes CDR1 SGDLS and CDR2 YYNGEE. V gave up 4 bases and J gave up 4 bases; unmatched junction bases: 5. CDR3 sequence: CASSTSGKGYNEQFF. In nucleotides, the CDR3 is TGTGCCAGCAGCACTAGCGGGAAAGGATACAATGAGCAGTTCTTC.

The CDR3 is CASSFSSGGNQPQHF. DNA of the CDR3: TGTGCCAGCAGTTTTTCTTCGGGGGGCAATCAGCCCCAGCATTTT. The genes are TRBV6-5 and TRBJ1-5; D is possibly TRBD1 (5 bases). The CDR3 length is 15 residues. Germline CDR1 and CDR2: MNHEY and SVGAGI. Trimming stripped 4 bases from V and 2 bases from J, with 12 bases between.

The gene calls are TRBV5-8 and TRBJ1-2, with D perhaps matching TRBD1 (6 bases). The germline V gene encodes CDR1 SGHTS and CDR2 YDEGEE. CDR3 length equals 14 residues. The germline V and J ends were trimmed by 2 bases and 8 bases, with 16 bases remaining between them. CDR3 region: CASSLQGVAFGYTF. In DNA form, the CDR3 reads TGTGCCAGCAGCTTACAGGGAGTCGCTTTCGGCTACACCTTC.

The chain couples TRBV7-9 to TRBJ1-2; 8 bases agree with TRBD1. The CDR3 is 15 amino acids. The J segment lost 0 bases and the V segment lost 5 bases, leaving 5 bases of the junction unmatched. From germline, CDR1 is SEHNR and CDR2 FQNEAQ (reference sequence). The CDR3 loop reads CASSAPGQANYGYTF. The CDR3, as DNA: TGTGCCAGCAGCGCACCGGGACAGGCTAACTATGGCTACACCTTC.

About this clone itself: The germline gene is not matched at one end of the junction; a read error may be the cause. This chain uses TRBV14 with TRBJ2-7; 11 positions agree with TRBD2. CDR3 length: 18 amino acids. Germline CDR1 and CDR2: SGHDN and FVKESK. The CDR3 coding sequence is TGTGCCAGCAGCCATCAGGGGCCCCTAGCGGGAGGCCACTACGCGCAGTACTTC. Translated, it gives CASSHQGPLAGGHYAQYF.

The chain employs TRBV5-1 and TRBJ2-5; 9 positions match TRBD1. Germline trimming cut 0 bases from V and 5 bases from J; bases unmatched to any gene: 11. Germline V gene lookup returns CDR1 SGHRS and CDR2 YFSETQ. The CDR3 totals 17 residues. CDR3 DNA: TGCGCCAGCAGCTTGGTCCTAACAGGGGGCGCGGGTGAGACCCAGTACTTC. It is translated as CASSLVLTGGAGETQYF.

The V gene is TRBV14, the J gene TRBJ2-1; D might be TRBD2 (5 bases). CDR1 and CDR2 (germline): SGHDN, FVKESK. V lost 5 bases and J lost 8, with 13 bases in between. The length of the CDR3 is 13 residues. The DNA of the CDR3 is TGTGCCAGCAGCTACTCGGGGTGGGATGAGCAGTTCTTC. It translates to CASSYSGWDEQFF.

This clone was counted only a few times. The chain combines TRBV19 with TRBJ2-3, with D tentatively TRBD2 (6 bases). CDR3 length equals 13 residues. The V gene lost 3 bases and the J gene lost 4 bases, with 8 bases spanning the gap. In germline, CDR1 is LNHDA, CDR2 SQIVND (reference sequence). The CDR3 sequence: CASSIPGADTQYF. The DNA of the CDR3 is TGTGCCAGTAGTATTCCGGGGGCAGATACGCAGTATTTT.

The chain uses TRBV28 and TRBJ2-1; 9 nucleotides line up with TRBD1. This CDR3 is 15 amino acids long. Germline assignment: CDR1 MDHEN and CDR2 SYDVKM. J was trimmed by 9 bases and V by 8 bases; bases with no gene match: 14. The CDR3 reads CASGQVQGAVVEQFF. CDR3 bases: TGTGCCAGCGGCCAGGTACAGGGGGCAGTAGTTGAGCAGTTCTTC.

J is TRBJ2-7 and V is TRBV10-1, with TRBD2 identical over 9 bases. Trimming removed 2 bases from V and 1 base from J; junction bases left unmatched: 9. Germline CDR1 reads WNHNN; CDR2 reads SYGVQD (reference sequence). This CDR3 has 17 amino acids. The CDR3 region is CASSEATSGTKSYEQYF. CDR3 in DNA: TGCGCCAGCAGTGAGGCGACTAGCGGTACGAAATCCTACGAGCAGTACTTC.

CDR3 loop: CASSLPKMTRQSSYEQYF. CDR3 DNA: TGTGCCAGCAGCTTGCCTAAAATGACTAGACAAAGCTCCTACGAGCAGTACTTC. The genes are TRBV5-4 and TRBJ2-7, with a weak D call TRBD2 (6 bases). The germline gives CDR1 SGHNT, CDR2 YYREEE (reference sequence). Trimming pared 1 base from V and 0 bases from J, leaving 20 bases between. The length of the CDR3 is 18 residues.

The chain has TRBV5-6 and TRBJ2-7; TRBD2 might be the D (6 bases). Per germline, CDR1 SGHDT and CDR2 YYEEEE. V lost 4 bases to trimming and J lost 3 bases, with 14 bases between them. The CDR3 loop spans 14 amino acids. CDR3 coding DNA: TGTGCCAGCAGCCCCTTGGGACTGATCTACGAGCAGTACTTC. This translates into CASSPLGLIYEQYF.

The V call is TRBV5-4, the J call TRBJ2-7, with TRBD2 matching over 11 bases. Germline values: CDR1 SGHNT, CDR2 YYREEE (reference sequence). CDR3 size: 16 residues. Trimming at V came to 4 bases and at J to 4 bases, leaving 10 bases not matched to a gene. The CDR3 DNA is TGTGCCAGCAGCACAGTTCCGGGACTAGCGGAGTACGAGCAGTACTTC. Its protein is CASSTVPGLAEYEQYF.

This chain uses TRBV29-1 with TRBJ1-4; the D gene is possibly TRBD1 (6 bases). The CDR3 totals 13 residues. Germline V CDR1 and CDR2: SQVTM, ANQGSEA. V lost 7 bases, J lost 5 bases, and 14 bases lay in between. In DNA form, the CDR3 reads TGCAGCGCCCATCACACAGGGAATGAAAAACTGTTTTTT. Translated: CSAHHTGNEKLFF.

This clone turned up a few times. The chain links TRBV10-2 to TRBJ2-5, with a tentative D call TRBD1 (6 bases). CDR3 length: 15 amino acids. Germline loops: CDR1 WSHSY, CDR2 SAAADI. V dropped 1 base and J dropped 3 bases, with 12 bases sitting between them. The chain's CDR3 is CASSEWAGVEETQYF. CDR3 coding DNA: TGCGCCAGCAGTGAGTGGGCAGGGGTAGAAGAGACCCAGTACTTC.